This is a list of T cell receptor beta chains from one sample in a study of T cells expressing NK-cell markers. TCRdb processed the 5' RACE reads again and assigns one entry to each CDR3 protein, with no DNA. The sample includes roughly 390,000 distinct CDR3 sequences. The material sequenced was blood T cells: a sorted CD56 or NKG2C T cell subset, CD4+ or CD8+ T cells, or bulk PBMC T cells (not recorded which). The receptors were gathered from a woman aged 50 to 60 in good health. Both conserved end residues are part of each CDR3. Each record gives: V gene, J gene, CDR3 length, CDR3 protein.

>TRBV12-3/TRBV12-4|TRBJ1-5|13
CASSPKGNQPQHF
>TRBV12-3/TRBV12-4|TRBJ2-7|14
CASAPTSVSYEQYF
>TRBV6-5|TRBJ2-1|12
CASSWDSVEQFF
>TRBV2|TRBJ2-5|15
CASSIVRGNQETQYF
>TRBV20-1|TRBJ2-3|13
CSASSGNSDTQYF
>TRBV11-2|TRBJ2-2|13
CASSFRTYGELFF
>TRBV7-2|TRBJ2-3|13
CASSLPTIHTQYF
>TRBV12-3/TRBV12-4|TRBJ2-5|16
CASSLGDRGSSGTQYF
>TRBV7-9|TRBJ1-2|18
CASSHLTLTGTNNYGYTF
>TRBV4-1|TRBJ2-6|15
CASSPIRAGANVLTF
>TRBV18|TRBJ2-5|14
CASSHGSGQETQYF
>TRBV3-1|TRBJ1-1|13
CASSRGGGGKAFF
>TRBV20-1|TRBJ1-4|16
CSAIGVGDSHNEKLFF
>TRBV2|TRBJ2-5|19
CASSEAIPDSPRAQETQYF
>TRBV7-8|TRBJ1-4|15
CASSLGGQGGEKLFF
>TRBV7-2|TRBJ1-1|14
CASSPGRDSTEAFF